The clone carrying this T cell receptor (beta chain) was observed a handful of times. Its antigen is not known. This sample was taken from a study of response to subunit inactivated influenza vaccine. General study results and limits: Few additional T cells are recruited per seasonal influenza vaccination, authors suggested.

The CDR3 extends over 14 amino acids. Germline lookup yields CDR1 LGHNA and CDR2 YSLEER. Trimming removed 1 base from V and 5 bases from J, with 10 bases in between. A single record per CDR3 protein comes from TCRdb applying MiXCR to the RT-PCR reads. The sample contains hundreds of thousands of distinct CDR3 sequences, 13% to 15% of which appear only once. The chain employs TRBV4-3 and TRBJ2-3; no reliable D call. The sample was PBMCs from blood, taken around 15 days before vaccination. The TCR sequence derives from a man aged 45 to 65 who received an inactivated influenza vaccine. In DNA, the CDR3 is TGCGCCAGCAGCCAAGTGGCTAGGGTAGATACGCAGTATTTT. The encoded protein is CASSQVARVDTQYF.